These 20 T cell receptor beta chains share one sample of origin, sequenced in a study of cytomegalovirus exposure and HLA in healthy donors. Some clones are missing from TCRdb's copy, which holds only in-frame ones; the method was immunoSEQ multiplex PCR. The repertoire includes some 120,000 clones, 80% to 90% of them detected once, and under 2% sits in the top ten. Sequencing was done on a sample of PBMCs. Receptors were obtained from a woman aged 18-35 years in good health and CMV-seronegative.

The chain joins TRBV2 to TRBJ2-7; no definite D call. Trimming pared 4 bases from V and 5 bases from J, leaving 9 bases between. CDR3 size: 12 residues. Germline CDR1 reads SNHLY; CDR2 reads FYNNEI. The CDR3 nucleotides read TGTGCCAGCAGTGGGGTCGGAGACGAGCAGTACTTC. The encoded protein is CASSGVGDEQYF.

This chain connects TRBV6-1 to TRBJ1-3; unclear D gene. V shed 6 bases and J shed 0 bases, with 6 bases lying between them. CDR3 length: 13 amino acids. CDR1 and CDR2 from the germline V gene are MNHNS and SASEGT. In DNA form, the CDR3 reads TGTGCCAGCAGGAGGGACTCTGGAAACACCATATATTTT. Encoded protein: CASRRDSGNTIYF.

The chain joins TRBV6-5 to TRBJ1-1, with TRBD1 identical over 7 bases. V lost 0 bases to trimming and J lost 2 bases; unmatched junction nucleotides: 6. The CDR3 has 16 residues. Germline V CDR1 and CDR2: MNHEY, SVGAGI. The CDR3 region has the DNA TGTGCCAGCAGTTACTCCTGGACAGGACTTAACACTGAAGCTTTCTTT. Translating gives CASSYSWTGLNTEAFF.

V is TRBV27 and J is TRBJ2-5; no reliable D call. The germline gives CDR1 MNHEY, CDR2 SMNVEV (reference sequence). CDR3 length: 14 amino acids. Trimming shortened V by 1 base and J by 5 bases, and 11 bases separated the two germline ends. The DNA of the CDR3 is TGTGCCAGCAGTTTATTAGGTCTCGGGGAGACCCAGTACTTC. Translated, it gives CASSLLGLGETQYF.

This CDR3 is CASRHRVRKSYEQYF. The CDR3 DNA sequence: TGTGCCAGCAGACACCGGGTCAGAAAATCCTACGAGCAGTACTTC. This chain links TRBV5-6 with TRBJ2-7; no firm D call. Trimming cost V 5 bases and J 1 base, with 16 bases left between them. The CDR3 runs to 15 residues. CDR1 and CDR2 from the germline V gene are SGHDT and YYEEEE.

To note about this clone: Mismatch with germline at one junction end may stem from a read error. The chain has TRBV7-8 and TRBJ1-1, with D maybe TRBD1 (6 bases). This CDR3 spans 15 amino acids. Looked up from germline, CDR1 is SGHVS and CDR2 is FQNEAQ. CDR3 protein: CASSPTRGGNNEAFF. The CDR3 DNA reads as TGTGCCAGCAGCCCTACCAGGGGTGGGAACAATGAAGCTTTCTTT.

This chain's CDR3 is CASSLASFGQTYNEQFF. The CDR3 DNA reads as TGTGCCAGCAGCTTAGCGTCCTTTGGGCAGACCTACAATGAGCAGTTCTTC. The chain has TRBV11-3 and TRBJ2-1; D uncertain. CDR3 size: 17 residues. V lost 1 base and J lost 2, with 15 bases in between. CDR1 is SGHNT and CDR2 is YENEEA in the germline V gene.

The chain combines TRBV5-1 with TRBJ1-2; D is possibly TRBD1 (5 bases). CDR1 and CDR2 from the germline V gene are SGHRS and YFSETQ. V was pared by 0 bases and J by 8 bases, with 14 bases between. The CDR3 sequence is 14 residues long. As DNA, the CDR3 is TGCGCCAGCAGCTTGGCCACGGGGGAAGGCGGCTACACCTTC. This translates into CASSLATGEGGYTF.

This chain links TRBV7-6 with TRBJ2-2; the D gene is possibly TRBD1 (5 bases). The V end lost 4 bases, the J end lost 13 bases, and 13 bases lay between the germline ends. CDR3 length equals 12 residues. The germline V gene encodes CDR1 SGHVS and CDR2 FNYEAQ. CDR3 protein: CASSSWGPALFF. CDR3 DNA sequence: TGTGCCAGCAGCTCCTGGGGCCCGGCGCTGTTTTTT. The variable domain in full, completed from reference TRBV7-6 and TRBJ2-2, reads GAGVSQSPRYKVTKRGQDVALRCDPISGHVSLYWYRQALGQGPEFLTYFNYEAQQDKSGLPNDRFSAERPEGSISTLTIQRTEQRDSAMYRCASSSWGPALFFGEGSRLTVL.

The chain carries TRBV5-4 and TRBJ2-3; tentative D call: TRBD2 (7 bases). The CDR3 sequence is 14 residues long. Germline loops: CDR1 SGHNT, CDR2 YYREEE (reference sequence). V was cut by 5 bases and J by 8 bases, with 18 bases left in between. The CDR3 reads CASREGGPTRTQYF. The CDR3 DNA sequence: TGTGCCAGCAGAGAGGGGGGGCCCACCCGTACGCAGTATTTT.

The rearrangement joins TRBV11-3 to TRBJ2-5; 10 bases map to TRBD2. V dropped 4 bases and J dropped 6; count of bases not matched to a gene: 8. The length of the CDR3 is 15 residues. Per germline, CDR1 SGHNT and CDR2 YENEEA. The CDR3 nucleotides are TGTGCCAGCAGCTACACTAGCGGGGCTATACAGACCCAGTACTTC. Translation: CASSYTSGAIQTQYF.

This rearrangement joins TRBV19 to TRBJ2-7; D possibly corresponds to TRBD1 (6 bases). Germline V gives CDR1 LNHDA, CDR2 SQIVND (reference sequence). V was clipped by 5 bases and J by 2 bases, with 22 bases between them. This CDR3 has 17 amino acids. The CDR3 DNA reads as TGTGCCAGTAGTCCCGGCTCGACCACAGGGATTGCCTACGAGCAGTACTTC. It codes for CASSPGSTTGIAYEQYF.

The chain uses TRBV6-1 and TRBJ1-1; a weak D match, TRBD1 (5 bases). V was cut by 10 bases and J by 0 bases, with 12 bases left in between. The CDR3 contains 13 residues. Germline CDR1 reads MNHNS; CDR2 reads SASEGT. CDR3: CATRAVLNTEAFF. DNA of the CDR3: TGTGCCACCAGGGCCGTATTGAACACTGAAGCTTTCTTT.

The rearrangement uses TRBV14 and TRBJ1-1; D is uncertain. The CDR3 consists of 14 residues. V lost 5 bases to trimming and J lost 0 bases, with 10 bases between them. Per germline, CDR1 SGHDN and CDR2 FVKESK. The chain's CDR3 is CASSKSIVNTEAFF. The CDR3 nucleotides read TGTGCCAGCAGCAAAAGCATCGTGAACACTGAAGCTTTCTTT.

The V and J genes are TRBV6-1 and TRBJ2-1, with 7 bases fitting TRBD2. V was clipped by 2 bases and J by 12 bases; unmatched bases: 4. Germline lookup yields CDR1 MNHNS and CDR2 SASEGT. CDR3 size: 12 residues. CDR3 nucleotides: TGTGCCAGCAGTGAATGGGGGGGAGGGCAGTTCTTC. This codes for CASSEWGGGQFF.

J is TRBJ2-1 and V is TRBV9; tentative D call: TRBD2 (6 bases). The germline CDR1 and CDR2 sequences are SGDLS and YYNGEE. Trimming pared 3 bases from V and 4 bases from J, leaving 8 bases between. The CDR3 contains 13 residues. CDR3: CASSGRGYNEQFF. CDR3 nucleotide sequence: TGTGCCAGCAGCGGGCGGGGATACAATGAGCAGTTCTTC.

The chain uses TRBV11-2 and TRBJ1-1; no clear D. The V end was cut by 0 bases, the J end by 0 bases, with 11 bases between. The CDR3 is made up of 16 amino acids. Germline V gene sequence: CDR1 SGHAT, CDR2 FQNNGV. CDR3 sequence (DNA): TGTGCCAGCAGCTTAGATCGAGTAGCTATGAACACTGAAGCTTTCTTT. As protein: CASSLDRVAMNTEAFF.

The V gene is TRBV2, the J gene TRBJ1-5; 10 bases agree with TRBD1. Germline-derived CDR1 and CDR2 are SNHLY and FYNNEI. After removal of 6 bases from V and 2 bases from J, the junction contained 4 bases not matched to a gene. The CDR3 totals 15 residues. This chain's CDR3 is CASRAGTGGNQPQHF. CDR3 coding DNA: TGTGCCAGCAGAGCCGGGACAGGGGGCAATCAGCCCCAGCATTTT.

The chain combines TRBV20-1 with TRBJ1-1; D gene uncertain. Germline assignment: CDR1 DFQATT and CDR2 SNEGSKA (reference sequence). Trimming shortened V by 6 bases and J by 1 base, and 6 bases separated the two germline ends. The length of the CDR3 is 11 residues. CDR3 sequence reads: CSARQNTEAFF. The CDR3 DNA follows: TGCAGTGCAAGACAGAACACTGAAGCTTTCTTT.

Only one count was recorded for this clone. This sequence joins TRBV6-1 and TRBJ2-5, with D uncertain. Germline loops: CDR1 MNHNS, CDR2 SASEGT. The CDR3 totals 15 residues. V was shortened by 1 base and J by 0 bases, with 9 bases between the two germline ends. CDR3 coding DNA: TGTGCCAGCAGTGAAGTTGGCGGAAACCAAGAGACCCAGTACTTC. This codes for CASSEVGGNQETQYF.